This T cell receptor (beta chain) was sequenced in a study of shared clonotypes between healthy human individuals. This clone was seen just once. The J segment lost 11 bases and the V segment lost 1 base, leaving 6 bases of the junction unmatched. The CDR3 length is 13 residues. CDR1 SEHNR and CDR2 FQNEAQ come from the germline V gene (reference sequence). Sequencing used immunoSEQ multiplex PCR; TCRdb keeps in-frame clones, though not all of them. Of roughly 510,000 clones in the sample, 60% to 80% were seen once. The chain has TRBV7-9 and TRBJ2-7; 9 positions agree with TRBD2. The sequenced sample was PBMCs. This sequence originates from a woman in her 40s in good health. Some clones in this sample may be carry-over from other donors' samples. The CDR3 loop reads CASSLGLADAEYF. The CDR3 DNA reads as TGTGCCAGCAGCTTAGGACTAGCGGACGCGGAGTACTTC. The complete variable domain, with remaining parts taken from reference TRBV7-9 and TRBJ2-7, reads DTGVSQNPRHKITKRGQNVTFRCDPISEHNRLYWYRQTLGQGPEFLTYFQNEAQLEKSRLLSDRFSAERPKGSFSTLEIQRTEQGDSAMYLCASSLGLADAEYFGPGTRLTVT.